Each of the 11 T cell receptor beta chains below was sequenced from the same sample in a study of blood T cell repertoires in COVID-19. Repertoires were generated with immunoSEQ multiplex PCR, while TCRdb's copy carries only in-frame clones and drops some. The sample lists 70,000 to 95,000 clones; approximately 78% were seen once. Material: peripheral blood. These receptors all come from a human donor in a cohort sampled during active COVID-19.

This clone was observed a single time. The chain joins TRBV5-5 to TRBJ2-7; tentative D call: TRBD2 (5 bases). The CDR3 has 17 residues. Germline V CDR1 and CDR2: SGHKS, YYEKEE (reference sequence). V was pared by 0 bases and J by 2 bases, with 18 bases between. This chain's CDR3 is CASSLVLALSGAYEQYF. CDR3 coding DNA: TGTGCCAGCAGCTTGGTTCTAGCTTTGTCTGGGGCCTACGAGCAGTACTTC. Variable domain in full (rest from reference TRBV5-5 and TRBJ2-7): DAGVTQSPTHLIKTRGQQVTLRCSPISGHKSVSWYQQVLGQGPQFIFQYYEKEERGRGNFPDRFSARQFPNYSSELNVNALLLGDSALYLCASSLVLALSGAYEQYFGPGTRLTVT.

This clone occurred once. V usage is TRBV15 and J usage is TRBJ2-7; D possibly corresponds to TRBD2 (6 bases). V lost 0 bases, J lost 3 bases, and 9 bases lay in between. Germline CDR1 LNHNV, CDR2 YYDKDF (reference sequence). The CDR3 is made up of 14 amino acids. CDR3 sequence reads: CATSREISGYEQYF. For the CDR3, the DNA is TGTGCCACCAGCAGAGAGATTAGCGGCTACGAGCAGTACTTC. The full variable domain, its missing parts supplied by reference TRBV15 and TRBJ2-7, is DAMVIQNPRYQVTQFGKPVTLSCSQTLNHNVMYWYQQKSSQAPKLLFHYYDKDFNNEADTPDNFQSRRPNTSFCFLDIRSPGLGDTAMYLCATSREISGYEQYFGPGTRLTVT.

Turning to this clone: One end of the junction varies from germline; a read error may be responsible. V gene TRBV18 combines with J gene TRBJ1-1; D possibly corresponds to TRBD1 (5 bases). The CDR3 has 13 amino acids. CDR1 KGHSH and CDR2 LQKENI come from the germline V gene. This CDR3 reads CASSPRTTTVAFF. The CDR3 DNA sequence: TGTGCCAGCTCACCGCGGACAACGACTGTAGCTTTCTTT.

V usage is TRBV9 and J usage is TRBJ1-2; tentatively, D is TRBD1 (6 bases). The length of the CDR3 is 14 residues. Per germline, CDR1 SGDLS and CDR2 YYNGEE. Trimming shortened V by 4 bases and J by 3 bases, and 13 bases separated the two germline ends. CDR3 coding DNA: TGTGCCAGCAGCCCACAGGGATCCTACTATGGCTACACCTTC. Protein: CASSPQGSYYGYTF.

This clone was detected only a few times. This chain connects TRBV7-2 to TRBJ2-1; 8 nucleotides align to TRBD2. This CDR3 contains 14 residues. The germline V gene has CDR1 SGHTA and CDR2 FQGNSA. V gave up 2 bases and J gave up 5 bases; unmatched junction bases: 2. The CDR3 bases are TGTGCCAGCAGCTTAAACGGGGGGGACAATGAGCAGTTCTTC. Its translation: CASSLNGGDNEQFF.

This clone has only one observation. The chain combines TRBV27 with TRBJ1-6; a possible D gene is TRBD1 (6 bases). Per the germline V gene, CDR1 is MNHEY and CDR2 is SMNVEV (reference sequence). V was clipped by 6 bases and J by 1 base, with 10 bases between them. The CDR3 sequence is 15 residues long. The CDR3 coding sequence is TGTGCCAGCAGGGGGGGGGCATCCTATAATTCACCCCTCCACTTT. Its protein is CASRGGASYNSPLHF.

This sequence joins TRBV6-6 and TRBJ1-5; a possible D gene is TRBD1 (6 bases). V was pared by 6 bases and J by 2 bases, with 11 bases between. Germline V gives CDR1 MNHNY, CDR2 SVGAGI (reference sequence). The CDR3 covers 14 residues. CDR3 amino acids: CASRPGARNQPQHF. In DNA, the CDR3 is TGTGCCAGCAGGCCAGGGGCGCGCAATCAGCCCCAGCATTTT.

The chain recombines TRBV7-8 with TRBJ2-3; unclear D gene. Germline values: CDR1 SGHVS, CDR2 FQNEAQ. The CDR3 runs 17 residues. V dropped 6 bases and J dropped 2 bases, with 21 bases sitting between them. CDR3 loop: CASSRVPSFTTTDTQYF. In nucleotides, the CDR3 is TGTGCCAGCAGTCGAGTCCCTAGTTTTACGACCACAGATACGCAGTATTTT.

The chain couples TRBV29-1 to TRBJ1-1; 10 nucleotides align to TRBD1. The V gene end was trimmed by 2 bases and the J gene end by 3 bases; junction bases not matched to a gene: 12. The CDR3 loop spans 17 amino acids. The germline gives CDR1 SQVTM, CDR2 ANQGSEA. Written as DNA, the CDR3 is TGCAGCGTTGAATTCCGACCGGGACAGGGGAGTCACACTGAAGCTTTCTTT. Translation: CSVEFRPGQGSHTEAFF.

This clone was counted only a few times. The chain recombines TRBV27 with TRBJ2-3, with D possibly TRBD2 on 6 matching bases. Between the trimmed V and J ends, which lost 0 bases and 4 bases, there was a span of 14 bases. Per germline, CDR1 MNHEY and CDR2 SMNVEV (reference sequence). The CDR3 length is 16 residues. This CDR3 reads CASSLSSLGGPDTQYF. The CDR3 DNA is TGTGCCAGCAGTTTATCATCACTAGGAGGGCCAGATACGCAGTATTTT.

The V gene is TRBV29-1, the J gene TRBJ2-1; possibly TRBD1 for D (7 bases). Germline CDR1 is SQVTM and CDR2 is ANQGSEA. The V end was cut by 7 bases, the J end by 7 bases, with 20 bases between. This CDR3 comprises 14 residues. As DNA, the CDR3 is TGCAGCGCCCAAGGAGGGACAGCTCTTAATGAGCAGTTCTTC. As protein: CSAQGGTALNEQFF.